The sequence of this T cell receptor beta chain was determined in a study of naive and memory T cell subsets. An equimolar mix of two oligonucleotides served as the beta constant-region primer for TRBC1 and TRBC2. Ligated cDNA was amplified by four rounds of PCR with nested alpha and beta constant-region primers and SP2. TCRdb fed the UMI-ligation and nested PCR reads into MiXCR, producing one record per CDR3 protein. This table holds over 100,000 distinct CDR3 sequences, approximately 14% found once. V lost 1 base, J lost 7 bases, and 12 bases stayed unmatched. The CDR3 loop spans 17 amino acids. The germline V gene encodes CDR1 SEHNR and CDR2 FQNEAQ (reference sequence). Study outcomes and limitations: Especially in CD8 cells, naive repertoires contained a few larger clonotypes, possibly CD45RA-re-expressing memory cells.

With regard to this clonotype: What it recognizes is unknown.

Material: naive CD8+ T cells from blood. This clonotype was sampled from a human donor in good health. The chain links TRBV7-9 to TRBJ2-4; 8 positions match TRBD2. CDR3 nucleotide sequence: TGTGCCAGCAGCTTAGGTCGCGGGGGGCATCTCTCGAACATTCAGTACTTC. Encoded protein: CASSLGRGGHLSNIQYF.